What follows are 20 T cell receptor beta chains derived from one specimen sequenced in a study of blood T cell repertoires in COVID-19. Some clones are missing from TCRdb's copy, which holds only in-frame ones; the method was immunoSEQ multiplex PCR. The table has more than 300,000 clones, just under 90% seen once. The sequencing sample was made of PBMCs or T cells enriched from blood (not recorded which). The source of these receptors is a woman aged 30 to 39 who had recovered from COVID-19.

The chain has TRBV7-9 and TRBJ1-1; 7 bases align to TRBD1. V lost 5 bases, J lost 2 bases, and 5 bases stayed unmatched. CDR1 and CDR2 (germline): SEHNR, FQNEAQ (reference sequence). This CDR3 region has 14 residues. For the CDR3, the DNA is TGTGCCAGCAGCCAAGGGACAGACAACACTGAAGCTTTCTTT. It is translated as CASSQGTDNTEAFF.

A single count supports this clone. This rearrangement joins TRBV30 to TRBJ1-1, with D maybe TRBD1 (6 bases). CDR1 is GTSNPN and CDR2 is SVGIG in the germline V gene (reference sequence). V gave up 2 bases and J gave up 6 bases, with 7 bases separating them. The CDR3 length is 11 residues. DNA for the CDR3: TGTGCCTGGAGTTGGGGGCCTGAAGCTTTCTTT. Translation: CAWSWGPEAFF.

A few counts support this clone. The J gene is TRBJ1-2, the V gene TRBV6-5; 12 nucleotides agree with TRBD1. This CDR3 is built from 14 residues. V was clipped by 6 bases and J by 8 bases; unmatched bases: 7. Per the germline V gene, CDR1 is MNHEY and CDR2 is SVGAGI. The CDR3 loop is CASRRDRGLKGYTF. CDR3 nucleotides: TGTGCCAGCAGGCGGGACAGGGGGCTTAAAGGCTACACCTTC.

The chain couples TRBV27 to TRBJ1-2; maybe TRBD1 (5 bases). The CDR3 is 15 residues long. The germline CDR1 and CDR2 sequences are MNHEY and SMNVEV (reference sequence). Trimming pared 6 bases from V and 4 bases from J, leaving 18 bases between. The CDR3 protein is CASRDTAALFYGYTF. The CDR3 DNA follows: TGTGCCAGCAGGGACACAGCTGCTCTTTTCTATGGCTACACCTTC.

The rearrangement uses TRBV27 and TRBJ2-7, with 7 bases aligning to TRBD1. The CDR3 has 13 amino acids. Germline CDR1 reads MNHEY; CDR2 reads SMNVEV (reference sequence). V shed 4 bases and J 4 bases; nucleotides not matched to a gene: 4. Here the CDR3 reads CASSSGTEYEQYF. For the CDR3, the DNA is TGTGCCAGCAGTTCCGGGACAGAGTACGAGCAGTACTTC.

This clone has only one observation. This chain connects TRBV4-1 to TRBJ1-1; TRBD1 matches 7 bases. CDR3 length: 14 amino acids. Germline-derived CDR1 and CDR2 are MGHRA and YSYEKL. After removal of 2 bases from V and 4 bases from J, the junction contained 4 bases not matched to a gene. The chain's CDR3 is CASSQTGAITEAFF. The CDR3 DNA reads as TGCGCCAGCAGCCAAACAGGGGCCATCACTGAAGCTTTCTTT.

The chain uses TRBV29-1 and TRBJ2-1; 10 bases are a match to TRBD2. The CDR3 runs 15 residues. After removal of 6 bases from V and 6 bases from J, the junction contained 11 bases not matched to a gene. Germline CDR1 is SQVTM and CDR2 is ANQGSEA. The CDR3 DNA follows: TGCAGCGTCCTGGGCCTACTAGCGGGGAGCAATGAGCAGTTCTTC. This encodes CSVLGLLAGSNEQFF.

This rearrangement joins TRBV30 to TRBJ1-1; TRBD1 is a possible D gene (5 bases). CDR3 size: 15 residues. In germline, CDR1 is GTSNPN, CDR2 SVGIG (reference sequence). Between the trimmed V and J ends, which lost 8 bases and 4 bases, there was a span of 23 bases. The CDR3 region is CAGTGQGGRGTEAFF. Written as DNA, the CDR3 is TGTGCCGGTACCGGCCAGGGAGGAAGGGGCACTGAAGCTTTCTTT. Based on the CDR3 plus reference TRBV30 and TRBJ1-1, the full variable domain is SQTIHQWPATLVQPVGSPLSLECTVEGTSNPNLYWYRQAAGRGLQLLFYSVGIGQISSEVPQNLSASRPQDRQFILSSKKLLLSDSGFYLCAGTGQGGRGTEAFFGQGTRLTVV.

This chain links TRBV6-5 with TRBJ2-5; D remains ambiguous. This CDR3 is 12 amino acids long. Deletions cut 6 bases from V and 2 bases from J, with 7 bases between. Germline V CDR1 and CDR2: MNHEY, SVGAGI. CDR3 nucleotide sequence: TGTGCCAGCAGCTCAGGTCAAGAGACCCAGTACTTC. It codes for CASSSGQETQYF.

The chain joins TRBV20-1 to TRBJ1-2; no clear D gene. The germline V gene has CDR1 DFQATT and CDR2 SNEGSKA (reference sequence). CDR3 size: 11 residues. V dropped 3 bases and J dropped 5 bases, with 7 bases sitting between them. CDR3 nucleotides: TGCAGTGCTAGTAGACAATATGGCTACACCTTC. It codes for CSASRQYGYTF.

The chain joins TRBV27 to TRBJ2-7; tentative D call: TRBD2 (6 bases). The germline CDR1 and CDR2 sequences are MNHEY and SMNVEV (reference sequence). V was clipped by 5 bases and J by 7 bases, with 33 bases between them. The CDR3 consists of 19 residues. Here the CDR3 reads CASSPRGTETGGPRGEQYF. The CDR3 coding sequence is TGTGCCAGCAGTCCGCGGGGAACGGAAACTGGGGGTCCAAGGGGTGAGCAGTACTTC.

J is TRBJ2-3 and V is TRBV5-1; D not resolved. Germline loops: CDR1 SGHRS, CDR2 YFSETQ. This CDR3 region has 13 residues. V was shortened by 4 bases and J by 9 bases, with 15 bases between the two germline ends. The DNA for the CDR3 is TGCGCCAGCAGCGCAGATCCTTCAGGCACGCAGTATTTT. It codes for CASSADPSGTQYF.

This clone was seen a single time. CDR3 sequence (DNA): TGTGCCAGCAGCTTAGGACAGGGGATCGGCAATGAGCAGTTCTTC. Translated: CASSLGQGIGNEQFF. The chain employs TRBV7-3 and TRBJ2-1; 9 bases fit TRBD1. The J segment lost 6 bases and the V segment lost 2 bases, leaving 5 bases of the junction unmatched. The CDR3 spans 15 residues. From germline, CDR1 is SGHTA and CDR2 FQGTGA.

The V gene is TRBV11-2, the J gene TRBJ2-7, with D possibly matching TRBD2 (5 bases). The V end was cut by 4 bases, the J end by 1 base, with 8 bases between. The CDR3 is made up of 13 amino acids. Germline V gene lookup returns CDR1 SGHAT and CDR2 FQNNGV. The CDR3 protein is CASSYRRSYEQYF. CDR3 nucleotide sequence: TGTGCCAGCAGCTACCGGAGGTCCTACGAGCAGTACTTC. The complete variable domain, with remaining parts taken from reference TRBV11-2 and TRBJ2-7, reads EAGVAQSPRYKIIEKRQSVAFWCNPISGHATLYWYQQILGQGPKLLIQFQNNGVVDDSQLPKDRFSAERLKGVDSTLKIQPAKLEDSAVYLCASSYRRSYEQYFGPGTRLTVT.

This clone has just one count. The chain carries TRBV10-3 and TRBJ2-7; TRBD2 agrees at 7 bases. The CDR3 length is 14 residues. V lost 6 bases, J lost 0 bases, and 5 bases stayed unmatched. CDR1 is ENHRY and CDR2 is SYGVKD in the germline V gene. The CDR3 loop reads CAISLAALSYEQYF. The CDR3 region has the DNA TGTGCCATCAGCCTAGCGGCCCTCTCCTACGAGCAGTACTTC.

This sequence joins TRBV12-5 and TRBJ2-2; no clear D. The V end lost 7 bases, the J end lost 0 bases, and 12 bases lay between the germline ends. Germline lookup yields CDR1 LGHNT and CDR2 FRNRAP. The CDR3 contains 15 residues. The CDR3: CASADIDANTGELFF. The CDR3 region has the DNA TGTGCTAGTGCCGACATTGACGCGAACACCGGGGAGCTGTTTTTT.

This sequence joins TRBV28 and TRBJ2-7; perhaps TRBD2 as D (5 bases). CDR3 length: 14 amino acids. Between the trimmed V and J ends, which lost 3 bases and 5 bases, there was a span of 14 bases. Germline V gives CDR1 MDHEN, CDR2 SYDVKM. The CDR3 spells CASSFSGSFHEQYF. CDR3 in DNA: TGTGCCAGCAGTTTTTCTGGGAGCTTTCACGAGCAGTACTTC. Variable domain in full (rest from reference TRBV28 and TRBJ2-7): DVKVTQSSRYLVKRTGEKVFLECVQDMDHENMFWYRQDPGLGLRLIYFSYDVKMKEKGDIPEGYSVSREKKERFSLILESASTNQTSMYLCASSFSGSFHEQYFGPGTRLTVT.

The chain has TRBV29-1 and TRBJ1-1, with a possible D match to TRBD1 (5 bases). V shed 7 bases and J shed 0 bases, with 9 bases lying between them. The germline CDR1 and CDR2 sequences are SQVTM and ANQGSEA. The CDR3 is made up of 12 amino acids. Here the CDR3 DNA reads TGCAGCGGCGACAGAATGAACACTGAAGCTTTCTTT. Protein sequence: CSGDRMNTEAFF.

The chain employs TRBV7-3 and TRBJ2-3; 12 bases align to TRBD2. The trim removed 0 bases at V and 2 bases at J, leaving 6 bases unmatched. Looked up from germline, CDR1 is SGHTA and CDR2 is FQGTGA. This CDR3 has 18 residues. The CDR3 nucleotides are TGTGCCAGCAGCTTAACGCCCCTAGCGGGAGGGATCACAGATACGCAGTATTTT. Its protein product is CASSLTPLAGGITDTQYF.

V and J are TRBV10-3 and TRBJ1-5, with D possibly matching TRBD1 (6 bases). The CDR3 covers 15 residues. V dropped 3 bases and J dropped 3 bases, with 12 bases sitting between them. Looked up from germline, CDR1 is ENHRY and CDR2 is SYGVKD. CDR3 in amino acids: CAISDRDTSNQPQHF. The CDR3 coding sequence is TGTGCCATCAGTGATAGGGACACCTCCAATCAGCCCCAGCATTTT.